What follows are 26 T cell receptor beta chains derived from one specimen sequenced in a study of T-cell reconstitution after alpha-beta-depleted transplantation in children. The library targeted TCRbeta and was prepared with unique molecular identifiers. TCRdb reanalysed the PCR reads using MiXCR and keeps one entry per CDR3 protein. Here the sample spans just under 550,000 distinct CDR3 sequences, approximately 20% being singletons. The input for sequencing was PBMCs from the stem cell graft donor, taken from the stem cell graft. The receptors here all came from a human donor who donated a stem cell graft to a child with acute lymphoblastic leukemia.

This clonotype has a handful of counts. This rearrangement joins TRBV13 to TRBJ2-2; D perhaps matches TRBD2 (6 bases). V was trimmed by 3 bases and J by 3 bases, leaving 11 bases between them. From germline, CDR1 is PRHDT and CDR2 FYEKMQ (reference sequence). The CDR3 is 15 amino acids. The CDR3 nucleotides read TGTGCCAGCAGCTTCCGGGAGCGAGACACCGGGGAGCTGTTTTTT. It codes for CASSFRERDTGELFF.

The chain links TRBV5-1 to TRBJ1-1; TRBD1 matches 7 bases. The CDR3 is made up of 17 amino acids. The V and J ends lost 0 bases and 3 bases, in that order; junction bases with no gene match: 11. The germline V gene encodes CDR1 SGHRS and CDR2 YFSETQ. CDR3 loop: CASSLAGGGGSDTEAFF. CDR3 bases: TGCGCCAGCAGCTTGGCAGGTGGAGGGGGCTCCGACACTGAAGCTTTCTTT.

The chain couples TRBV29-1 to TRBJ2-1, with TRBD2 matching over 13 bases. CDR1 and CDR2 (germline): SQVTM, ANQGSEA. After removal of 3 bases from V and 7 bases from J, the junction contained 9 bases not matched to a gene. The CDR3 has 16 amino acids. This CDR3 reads CSVDRGLAGATNEQFF. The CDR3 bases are TGCAGCGTTGATCGCGGACTAGCGGGAGCCACGAATGAGCAGTTCTTC.

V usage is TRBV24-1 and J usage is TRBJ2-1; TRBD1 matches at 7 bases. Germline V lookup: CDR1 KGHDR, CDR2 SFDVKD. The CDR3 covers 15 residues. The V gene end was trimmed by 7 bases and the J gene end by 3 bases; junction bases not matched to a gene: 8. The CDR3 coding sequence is TGTGCCACCAGCCGACAGGGTGGTTACTACAATGAGCAGTTCTTC. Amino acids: CATSRQGGYYNEQFF.

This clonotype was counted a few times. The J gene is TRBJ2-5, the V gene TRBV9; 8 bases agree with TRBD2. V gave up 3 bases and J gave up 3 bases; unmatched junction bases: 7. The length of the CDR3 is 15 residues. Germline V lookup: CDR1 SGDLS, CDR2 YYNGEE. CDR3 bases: TGTGCCAGCAGCGCCAGAGGGGGACTAGAAGAGACCCAGTACTTC. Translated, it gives CASSARGGLEETQYF.

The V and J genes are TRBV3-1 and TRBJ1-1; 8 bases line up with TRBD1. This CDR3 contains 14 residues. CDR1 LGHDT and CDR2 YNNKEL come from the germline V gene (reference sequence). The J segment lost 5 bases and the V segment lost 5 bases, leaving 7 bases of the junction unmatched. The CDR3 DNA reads TGTGCCAGCAGCAGACAGGGGTCAAGGACTGAAGCTTTCTTT. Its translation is CASSRQGSRTEAFF.

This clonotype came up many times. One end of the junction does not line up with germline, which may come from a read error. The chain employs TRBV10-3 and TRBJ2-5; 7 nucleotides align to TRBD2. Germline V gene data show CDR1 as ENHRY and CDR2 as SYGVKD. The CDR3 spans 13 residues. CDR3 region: CAISESLAAQICF. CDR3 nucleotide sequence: TGTGCCATCAGTGAGTCTCTAGCGGCCCAGATCTGCTTC.

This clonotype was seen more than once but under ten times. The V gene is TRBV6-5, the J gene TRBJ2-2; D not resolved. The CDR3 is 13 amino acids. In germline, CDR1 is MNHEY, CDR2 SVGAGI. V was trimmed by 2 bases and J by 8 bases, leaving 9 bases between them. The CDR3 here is CASSYAATGELFF. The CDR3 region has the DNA TGTGCCAGCAGTTACGCGGCAACTGGGGAGCTGTTTTTT.

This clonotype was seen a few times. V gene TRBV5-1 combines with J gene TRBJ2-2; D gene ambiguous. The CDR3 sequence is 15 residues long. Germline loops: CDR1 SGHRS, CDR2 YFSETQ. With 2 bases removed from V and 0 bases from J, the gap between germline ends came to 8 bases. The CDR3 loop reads CASSLNSANTGELFF. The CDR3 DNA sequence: TGCGCCAGCAGCTTAAACAGCGCGAACACCGGGGAGCTGTTTTTT.

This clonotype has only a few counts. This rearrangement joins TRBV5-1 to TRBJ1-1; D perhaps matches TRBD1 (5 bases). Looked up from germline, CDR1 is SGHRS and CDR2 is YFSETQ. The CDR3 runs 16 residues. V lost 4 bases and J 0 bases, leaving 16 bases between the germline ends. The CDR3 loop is CASSPLPSGVNTEAFF. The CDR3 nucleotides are TGCGCCAGCAGCCCTCTCCCCTCGGGGGTGAACACTGAAGCTTTCTTT.

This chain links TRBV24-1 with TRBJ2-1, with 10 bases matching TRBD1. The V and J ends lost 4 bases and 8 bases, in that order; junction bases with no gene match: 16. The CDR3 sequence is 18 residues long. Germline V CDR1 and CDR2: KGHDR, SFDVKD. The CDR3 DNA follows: TGTGCCACCAGTGACCCATTACGCGCGGGACAGGGGACCGATGAGCAGTTCTTC. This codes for CATSDPLRAGQGTDEQFF.

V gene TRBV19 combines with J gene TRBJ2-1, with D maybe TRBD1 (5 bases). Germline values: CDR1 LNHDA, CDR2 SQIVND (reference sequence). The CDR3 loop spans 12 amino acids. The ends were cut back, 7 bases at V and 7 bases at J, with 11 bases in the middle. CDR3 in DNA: TGTGCCAGTACAGACAGTTTAAATGAGCAGTTCTTC. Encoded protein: CASTDSLNEQFF.

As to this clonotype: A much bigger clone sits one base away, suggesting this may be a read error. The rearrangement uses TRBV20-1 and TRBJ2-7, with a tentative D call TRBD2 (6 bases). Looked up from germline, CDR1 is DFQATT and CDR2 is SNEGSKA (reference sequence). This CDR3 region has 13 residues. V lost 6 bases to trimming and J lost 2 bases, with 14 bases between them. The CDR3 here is CSAPGLGTYEQYF. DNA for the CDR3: TGCAGTGCCCCGGGACTGGGGACCTACGAGCAGTACTTC.

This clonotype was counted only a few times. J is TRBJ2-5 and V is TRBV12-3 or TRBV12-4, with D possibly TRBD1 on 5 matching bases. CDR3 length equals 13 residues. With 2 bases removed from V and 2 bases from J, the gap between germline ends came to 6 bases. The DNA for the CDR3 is TGTGCCAGCAGTTTAAACAGGCAAGAGACCCAGTACTTC. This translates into CASSLNRQETQYF.

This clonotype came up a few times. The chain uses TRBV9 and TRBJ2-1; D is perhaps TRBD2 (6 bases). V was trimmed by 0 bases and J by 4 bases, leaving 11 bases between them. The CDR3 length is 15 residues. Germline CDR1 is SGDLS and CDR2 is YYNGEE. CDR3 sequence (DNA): TGTGCCAGCAGCGTAGCTACTAGCCGGTACAATGAGCAGTTCTTC. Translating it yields CASSVATSRYNEQFF.

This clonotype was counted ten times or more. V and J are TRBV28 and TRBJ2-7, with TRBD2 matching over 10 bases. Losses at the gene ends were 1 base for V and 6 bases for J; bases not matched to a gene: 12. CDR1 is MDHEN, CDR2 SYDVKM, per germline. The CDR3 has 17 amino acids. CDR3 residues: CASSLFLAGVKTGEQYF. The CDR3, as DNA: TGTGCCAGCAGTTTATTCCTAGCGGGAGTGAAAACCGGCGAGCAGTACTTC.

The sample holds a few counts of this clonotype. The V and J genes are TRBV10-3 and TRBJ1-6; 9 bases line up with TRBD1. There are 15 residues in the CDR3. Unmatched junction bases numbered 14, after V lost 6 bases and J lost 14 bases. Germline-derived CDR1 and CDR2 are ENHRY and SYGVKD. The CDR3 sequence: CAISSVPGQGFTLHF. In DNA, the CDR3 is TGTGCCATCAGCTCAGTCCCGGGACAGGGTTTTACCCTCCACTTT.

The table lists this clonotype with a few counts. The CDR3: CAISESTAYEQYF. The DNA of the CDR3 is TGTGCCATCAGTGAGTCGACAGCCTACGAGCAGTACTTC. The rearrangement joins TRBV10-3 to TRBJ2-7, with D possibly matching TRBD1 (5 bases). The germline V gene has CDR1 ENHRY and CDR2 SYGVKD. The CDR3 totals 13 residues. Trimming removed 0 bases from V and 2 bases from J, with 5 bases in between.

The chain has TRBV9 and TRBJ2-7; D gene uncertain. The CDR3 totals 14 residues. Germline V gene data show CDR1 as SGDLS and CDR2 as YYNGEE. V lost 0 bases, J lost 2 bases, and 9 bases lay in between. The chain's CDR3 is CASSVGASPYEQYF. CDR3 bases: TGTGCCAGCAGCGTAGGAGCCTCCCCCTACGAGCAGTACTTC.

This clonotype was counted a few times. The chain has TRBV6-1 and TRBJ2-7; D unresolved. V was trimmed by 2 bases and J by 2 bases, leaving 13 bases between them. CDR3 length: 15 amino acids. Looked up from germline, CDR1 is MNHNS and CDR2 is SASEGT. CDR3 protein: CASSETSAVPYEQYF. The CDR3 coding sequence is TGTGCCAGCAGTGAAACTTCGGCGGTTCCCTACGAGCAGTACTTC.

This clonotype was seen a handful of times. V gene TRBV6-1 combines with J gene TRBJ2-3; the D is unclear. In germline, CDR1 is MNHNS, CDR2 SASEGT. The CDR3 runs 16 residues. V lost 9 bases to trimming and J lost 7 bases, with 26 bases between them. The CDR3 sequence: CASDMGSQRVVHTQYF. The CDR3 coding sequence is TGTGCCAGTGATATGGGTAGCCAAAGGGTGGTACATACGCAGTATTTT.

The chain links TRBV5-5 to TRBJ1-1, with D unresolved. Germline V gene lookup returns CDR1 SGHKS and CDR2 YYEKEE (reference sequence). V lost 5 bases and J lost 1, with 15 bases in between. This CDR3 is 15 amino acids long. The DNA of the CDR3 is TGTGCCAGCAGTCTTCTCTTTAATACGAACACTGAAGCTTTCTTT. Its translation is CASSLLFNTNTEAFF.

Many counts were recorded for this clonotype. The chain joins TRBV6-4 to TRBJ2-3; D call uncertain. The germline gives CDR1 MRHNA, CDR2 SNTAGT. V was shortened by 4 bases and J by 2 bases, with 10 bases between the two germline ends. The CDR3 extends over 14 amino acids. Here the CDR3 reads CASSAQDLTDTQYF. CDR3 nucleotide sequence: TGTGCCAGCAGTGCCCAGGACCTCACAGATACGCAGTATTTT.

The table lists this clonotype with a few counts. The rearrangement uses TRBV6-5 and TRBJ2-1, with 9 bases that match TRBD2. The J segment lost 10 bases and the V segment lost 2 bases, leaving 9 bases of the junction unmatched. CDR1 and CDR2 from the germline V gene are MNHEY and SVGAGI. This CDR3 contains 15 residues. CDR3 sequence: CASSYGLAGDLEQFF. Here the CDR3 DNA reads TGTGCCAGCAGTTACGGCTTAGCGGGAGATCTGGAGCAGTTCTTC.

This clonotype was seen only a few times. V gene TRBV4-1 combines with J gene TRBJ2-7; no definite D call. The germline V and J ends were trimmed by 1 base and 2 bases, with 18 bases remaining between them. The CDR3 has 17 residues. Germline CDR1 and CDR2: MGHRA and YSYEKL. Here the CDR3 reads CASSQAVTDPTTYEQYF. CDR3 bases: TGCGCCAGCAGCCAAGCGGTAACGGACCCAACTACCTACGAGCAGTACTTC.

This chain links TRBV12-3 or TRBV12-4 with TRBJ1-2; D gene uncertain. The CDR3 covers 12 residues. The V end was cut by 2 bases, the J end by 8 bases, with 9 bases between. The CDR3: CASSLNQRGYTF. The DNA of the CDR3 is TGTGCCAGCAGTTTAAACCAGAGAGGCTACACCTTC.